Following are 9 T cell receptor beta chains from one sample sequenced in a study of blood T cell repertoires in COVID-19. Method: immunoSEQ multiplex PCR; TCRdb's copy keeps in-frame clones and lacks some. The data show around 150,000 clones, 80% seen once. What was sequenced was peripheral blood. Receptors were obtained from a woman aged 45-59 years with acute or convalescent COVID-19.

The chain joins TRBV25-1 to TRBJ1-1, with unresolved D. The germline V gene encodes CDR1 MGHDK and CDR2 SYGVNS. CDR3 size: 14 residues. Trimming pared 0 bases from V and 4 bases from J, leaving 9 bases between. CDR3 DNA sequence: TGTGCCAGCAGTGAATATGATGGCAGCACTGAAGCTTTCTTT. Amino acid sequence: CASSEYDGSTEAFF.

The chain couples TRBV19 to TRBJ1-3; no definite D call. The V and J ends lost 5 bases and 0 bases respectively, with 8 bases between them. Germline CDR1 is LNHDA and CDR2 is SQIVND (reference sequence). The length of the CDR3 is 14 residues. This CDR3 reads CASSLIYSGNTIYF. In nucleotides, the CDR3 is TGTGCCAGTAGTCTAATTTACTCTGGAAACACCATATATTTT.

The chain joins TRBV9 to TRBJ1-5, with a tentative D call TRBD1 (6 bases). Germline CDR1 is SGDLS and CDR2 is YYNGEE. The CDR3 totals 15 residues. Trimming left V 0 bases short and J 6 bases short, with 13 bases between. Here the CDR3 reads CASSVAPGRGQPQHF. DNA of the CDR3: TGTGCCAGCAGCGTAGCTCCGGGCAGGGGTCAGCCCCAGCATTTT.

V and J are TRBV29-1 and TRBJ2-7; maybe TRBD1 (5 bases). V was pared by 7 bases and J by 0 bases, with 16 bases between. CDR3 size: 14 residues. The germline CDR1 and CDR2 sequences are SQVTM and ANQGSEA. The chain's CDR3 is CSARRTTDSYEQYF. The CDR3 region has the DNA TGCAGCGCTCGAAGAACGACAGACTCCTACGAGCAGTACTTC.

This clone was recorded once. The chain joins TRBV29-1 to TRBJ2-7; 9 bases agree with TRBD1. The V and J ends lost 4 bases and 2 bases, in that order; junction bases with no gene match: 6. Germline V gives CDR1 SQVTM, CDR2 ANQGSEA. The CDR3 loop spans 14 amino acids. The DNA of the CDR3 is TGCAGCGTTGGGGGGGACAGGGACCCCTACGAGCAGTACTTC. Translation: CSVGGDRDPYEQYF.

The V and J genes are TRBV4-3 and TRBJ1-3; D is possibly TRBD1 (6 bases). CDR3 length: 18 amino acids. Looked up from germline, CDR1 is LGHNA and CDR2 is YSLEER. Trimming removed 0 bases from V and 7 bases from J, with 22 bases in between. CDR3 coding DNA: TGCGCCAGCAGCCAAGATCAGTTCAGGGGCCATGGAGGCAACACCATATATTTT. Amino acids: CASSQDQFRGHGGNTIYF.

This clone was found once. The V call is TRBV6-2 or TRBV6-3, the J call TRBJ1-5, with 9 bases aligning to TRBD1. The CDR3 is 17 residues long. With 6 bases clipped from V and 1 base from J, the junction kept 10 bases outside the gene matches. Germline V gene sequence: CDR1 MNHEY, CDR2 SVGEGT. The CDR3 DNA sequence: TGTGCCAGCAGACCTAGTACAGGGGGCAGGAGCAATCAGCCCCAGCATTTT. Translated, it gives CASRPSTGGRSNQPQHF.

The chain couples TRBV3-1 (or the pseudogene TRBV3-2) to TRBJ1-1, with 7 positions matching TRBD1. Germline trimming cut 4 bases from V and 12 bases from J; bases unmatched to any gene: 8. The CDR3 extends over 12 amino acids. CDR1 and CDR2 (germline): LGHDT, YNNKEL (reference sequence). The CDR3 loop reads CASSPQTGLSFF. The CDR3 nucleotides read TGTGCCAGCAGCCCCCAGACAGGGTTGTCTTTCTTT.

This clone came up once. The V gene is TRBV7-2, the J gene TRBJ1-6; D perhaps matches TRBD1 (5 bases). Germline loops: CDR1 SGHTA, CDR2 FQGNSA. V was pared by 3 bases and J by 6 bases, with 9 bases between. This CDR3 region has 14 residues. The CDR3 region has the DNA TGTGCCAGCAGCTTTGGAGGGGTTAATTCACCCCTCCACTTT. Its translation: CASSFGGVNSPLHF. The whole variable domain, filled in from reference TRBV7-2 and TRBJ1-6, reads GAGVSQSPSNKVTEKGKDVELRCDPISGHTALYWYRQSLGQGLEFLIYFQGNSAPDKSGLPSDRFSAERTGGSVSTLTIQRTQQEDSAVYLCASSFGGVNSPLHFGNGTRLTVT.